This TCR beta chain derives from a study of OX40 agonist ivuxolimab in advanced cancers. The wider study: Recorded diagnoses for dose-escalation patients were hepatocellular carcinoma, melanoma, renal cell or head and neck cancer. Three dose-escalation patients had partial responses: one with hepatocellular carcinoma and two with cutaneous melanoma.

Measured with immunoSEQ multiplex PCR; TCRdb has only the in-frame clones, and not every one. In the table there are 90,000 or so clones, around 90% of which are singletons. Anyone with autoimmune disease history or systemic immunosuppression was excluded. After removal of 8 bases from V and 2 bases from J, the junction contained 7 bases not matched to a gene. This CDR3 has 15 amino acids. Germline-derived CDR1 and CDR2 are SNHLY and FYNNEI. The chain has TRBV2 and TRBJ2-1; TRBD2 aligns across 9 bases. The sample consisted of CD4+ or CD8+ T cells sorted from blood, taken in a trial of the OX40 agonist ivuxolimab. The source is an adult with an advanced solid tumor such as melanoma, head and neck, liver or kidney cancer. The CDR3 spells CASHQLAGPYNEQFF. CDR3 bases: TGTGCCAGCCACCAACTAGCGGGCCCCTACAATGAGCAGTTCTTC.